Listed below are T cell receptor beta chains from one sample, sequenced in a study of T cells after yellow fever vaccination. TCRdb passed the 5' RACE reads through MiXCR, listing each CDR3 protein once. The data hold hundreds of thousands of distinct CDR3 sequences, with around 3.6% observed a single time. This material consisted of PBMCs, taken on the day of the yellow fever booster vaccination. The source of these receptors is a man between 18 and 35 years old who received the YFV17D yellow fever vaccine. Both conserved end residues are part of each CDR3. Each record gives: V gene, J gene, D gene, clone size, CDR3 length, CDR3 DNA, CDR3 protein. D genes are given only for firm matches. Size values are once, few and many counts, or a class for expanded clones, and some rows have none.

TRBV11-2	TRBJ2-3	-	many	16	TGTGCCAGCAGCTCCTTCCGGGACCCCCCGCCAGATACGCAGTATTTT	CASSSFRDPPPDTQYF
TRBV20-1	TRBJ2-5	TRBD2	few	15	TGCAGTGCTTCTACTAGCGGGGGGGCAAGAGAGACCCAGTACTTC	CSASTSGGARETQYF
TRBV2	TRBJ2-3	TRBD2	many	16	TGTGCCAGCAGTGAAATCCCCAGCGGGGGAATAGATACGCAGTATTTT	CASSEIPSGGIDTQYF
TRBV10-3	TRBJ2-3	TRBD2	-	14	TGTGCCAGCGGGACTAGCGTTTCCTCAGATACGCAGTATTTT	CASGTSVSSDTQYF
TRBV6-6	TRBJ2-7	-	few	14	TGTGCCAGCAGTTACTCGACGGTAGGCTACGAGCAGTACTTC	CASSYSTVGYEQYF
TRBV28	TRBJ2-3	-	many	11	TGTGCCAGCACCCTTGTAGATACGCAGTATTTT	CASTLVDTQYF
TRBV27	TRBJ1-2	-	-	18	TGTGCCAGCAGTTTATCGGGGTCTTTCATAGGAGGTCGGGGGGGCTACACCTTC	CASSLSGSFIGGRGGYTF
TRBV7-9	TRBJ2-5	-	-	11	TGTGCCGCCAGGGAGGTCGAGACCCAGTACTTC	CAAREVETQYF
TRBV10-3	TRBJ2-3	-	many	14	TGTGCCATCAGTGAGATCGTAAGCACAGATACGCAGTATTTT	CAISEIVSTDTQYF
TRBV9	TRBJ1-6	-	-	16	TGTGCCAGCAGCGTAGGAGCGGAATCCGAGGGGTCACCCCTCCACTTT	CASSVGAESEGSPLHF
TRBV4-1	TRBJ2-2	-	-	16	TGCGCCAGCAGCCATAGCGGATCCTCGGACACCGGGGAGCTGTTTTTT	CASSHSGSSDTGELFF
TRBV24-1	TRBJ2-2	-	many	18	TGTGCCACCAGTGATTTCAATTGGGTGAAGGGGTGGACCGGGGAGCTGTTTTTT	CATSDFNWVKGWTGELFF
TRBV3-1	TRBJ2-7	TRBD2	few	15	TGTGCCAGCAGCTTCGGACTAGCGGGGGGCTACGAGCAGTACTTC	CASSFGLAGGYEQYF
TRBV14	TRBJ1-4	-	few	17	TGTGCCAGCAGCCAAGCCTTCGCGGGACGGTTTAATGAAAAACTGTTTTTT	CASSQAFAGRFNEKLFF
TRBV11-2	TRBJ2-5	-	-	14	TGTGCCAGCAGCTTAGTCGGGAATGAGAGGAACCAGTACTTC	CASSLVGNERNQYF
TRBV20-1	TRBJ2-7	-	many	14	TGCAGTGCGATCCGCCCGGCCACAGACTACGAGCAGTACTTC	CSAIRPATDYEQYF
TRBV19	TRBJ2-1	-	-	14	TGTGCCAGTAGTATAGGGGGACACTTCAATGAGCAGTTCTTC	CASSIGGHFNEQFF
TRBV27	TRBJ2-7	TRBD1	many	13	TGTGCCAGCAGTTTCCAACAGGGGGACGAGCAGTACTTC	CASSFQQGDEQYF
TRBV4-3	TRBJ2-3	-	few	15	TGCGCCAGCAGCCAAGAGTTGAGAGTCGCAGATACGCAGTATTTT	CASSQELRVADTQYF
TRBV28	TRBJ2-1	-	many	16	TGTGCCAGCAGAGCTCGGGGAGCGGGCGATTACAATGAGCAGTTCTTC	CASRARGAGDYNEQFF
TRBV28	TRBJ1-5	-	few	11	TGTGCCAGCAGTTTAACTGGACCCCAGCATTTT	CASSLTGPQHF
TRBV5-1	TRBJ2-3	-	many	16	TGCGCCAGCAGCTTGTCGGCAGCCTCTAGCACAGATACGCAGTATTTT	CASSLSAASSTDTQYF
TRBV3-1	TRBJ2-3	TRBD2	many	15	TGTGCCAGCAGCCAAGATGGACTAGCCACAGATACGCAGTATTTT	CASSQDGLATDTQYF
TRBV7-3	TRBJ2-2	TRBD1	-	15	TGTGCCAGCTGCTGGACAGGGGGGGACACCGGGGAGCTGTTTTTT	CASCWTGGDTGELFF
TRBV21-1	TRBJ2-7	-	few	15	TGTGCCAGCAGCAATACCCGGGACAGGGGGTACGAGCAGTACTTC	CASSNTRDRGYEQYF
TRBV20-1	TRBJ2-3	-	few	13	TGCAGTGCTAGTACCCGATTTATCGATACGCAGTATTTT	CSASTRFIDTQYF
TRBV6-1	TRBJ1-5	TRBD1	few	17	TGTGCCAGCAGTGTGAGACAGGGCCGATTCGGCAATCAGCCCCAGCATTTT	CASSVRQGRFGNQPQHF
TRBV15	TRBJ2-1	-	many	11	TGTGCCACCAGCGGGGGACGAGAGCAGTTCTTC	CATSGGREQFF
TRBV5-1	TRBJ2-4	-	many	13	TGCGCCAGCAGCCCCACAGAGAAAAACATTCAGTACTTC	CASSPTEKNIQYF
TRBV5-1	TRBJ2-3	-	many	14	TGCGCCAGCAGCTCACGACCCAGCACAGATACGCAGTATTTT	CASSSRPSTDTQYF
TRBV12-3/TRBV12-4	TRBJ1-5	TRBD1	-	14	TGTGCCAGCAGCACGGGACAGGGTTATCAGCCCCAGCATTTT	CASSTGQGYQPQHF
TRBV19	TRBJ2-2	-	-	12	TGTGCCAGTAGTATAGGGACCGGGGAGCTGTTTTTT	CASSIGTGELFF
TRBV6-1	TRBJ1-5	-	few	15	TGTGCCAGCAGTGAAGCGAACGGTTTCAATCAGCCCCAGCATTTT	CASSEANGFNQPQHF
TRBV11-2	TRBJ2-5	-	many	13	TGTGCCAGCAGGGAGGGGGGACAAGAGACCCAGTACTTC	CASREGGQETQYF
TRBV7-7	TRBJ2-5	-	-	14	TGTGCCAGCAGCAAACAGGGCGCACGAGAGACCCAGTACTTC	CASSKQGARETQYF
TRBV24-1	TRBJ2-1	-	-	12	TGTGCCACCAGTGGTGATGGCTATGAGCAGTTCTTC	CATSGDGYEQFF
TRBV4-1	TRBJ2-1	-	few	14	TGCGCCAGCAGCCTTAGTTGGTCGAGCAATGAGCAGTTCTTC	CASSLSWSSNEQFF
TRBV12-3/TRBV12-4	TRBJ2-7	-	-	14	TGTGCCAGCAGTAAGGGGGGGAGCTCCTACGAGCAGTACTTC	CASSKGGSSYEQYF
TRBV5-1	TRBJ1-1	TRBD1	-	15	TGCGCCAGCAGCTTGGATCTGACAGGGCGAGGTGAAGCTTTCTTT	CASSLDLTGRGEAFF
TRBV20-1	TRBJ1-5	-	many	13	TGCAGTGCTAGAGACAGCGGAAATCAGCCCCAGCATTTT	CSARDSGNQPQHF
TRBV10-3	TRBJ2-3	TRBD2	many	15	TGTGCCATCAGTGTGGGGACTAGAGGCGCAGATACGCAGTATTTT	CAISVGTRGADTQYF
TRBV7-9	TRBJ1-1	-	-	17	TGTGCCAGCAGCTTACAGGGCAGGACCTCAATGAACACTGAAGCTTTCTTT	CASSLQGRTSMNTEAFF